This T cell receptor beta chain was captured by sequencing in a study of identical twins. Findings and limits, study-wide: The presence of invariant MAIT and iNKT cells could partly confound analyses of zero-insertion sequences. Memory repertoires showed no such pattern, whereas abundant cord blood beta clonotypes carried fewer insertions.

The cDNA had a unique molecular identifier and a template-switch universal primer site. TCRdb reanalysed the 5' RACE reads using MiXCR and keeps one entry per CDR3 protein. The sample holds about 290,000 distinct CDR3 sequences, roughly 9.7% seen once. This clonotype was counted between two and nine times. Antigen specificity is unknown. These same records also appear under a second study, on yellow fever vaccine responses in identical twins. That work contributes: Twins reportedly appeared to share part of their vaccine T cell response while keeping part individual.

Sequenced material: CD8+ T cells sorted from blood. This TCR was sampled from a woman between 18 and 30 years old in good health.

The CDR3 reads CSARDLTSGSEQFF. Here the CDR3 DNA reads TGCAGTGCTAGAGATTTGACTAGCGGAAGTGAGCAGTTCTTC. The chain carries TRBV20-1 and TRBJ2-1; 9 bases agree with TRBD2. V was clipped by 0 bases and J by 9 bases; unmatched bases: 6. From germline, CDR1 is DFQATT and CDR2 SNEGSKA (reference sequence). CDR3 length equals 14 residues.